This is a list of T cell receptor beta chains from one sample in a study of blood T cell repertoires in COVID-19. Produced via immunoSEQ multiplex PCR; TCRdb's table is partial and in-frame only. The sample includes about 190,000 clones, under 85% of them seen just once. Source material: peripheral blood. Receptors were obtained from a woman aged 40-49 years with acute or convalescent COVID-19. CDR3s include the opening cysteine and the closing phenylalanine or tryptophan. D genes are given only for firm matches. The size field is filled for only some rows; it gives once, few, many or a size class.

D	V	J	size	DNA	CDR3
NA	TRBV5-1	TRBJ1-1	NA	TGCGCCAGCAGCTTGTTGGGGCAACAGGGAACTGAAGCTTTCTTT	CASSLLGQQGTEAFF
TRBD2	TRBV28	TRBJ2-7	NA	TGTGCCAGCAGTTGGTTAGCGGGAGTAAGTATGTCCTACGAGCAGTACTTC	CASSWLAGVSMSYEQYF
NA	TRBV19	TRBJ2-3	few	TGTGCCAGTGCCCCGGGGGATTCCAGCACAGATACGCAGTATTTT	CASAPGDSSTDTQYF
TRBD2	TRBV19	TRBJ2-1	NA	TGTGCCAGTAGGACGCTAGCGGGGGGTCGCAATGAGCAGTTCTTC	CASRTLAGGRNEQFF
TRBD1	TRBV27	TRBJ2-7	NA	TGTGCCAGCAGTTTAATGGGACAGAAGTACGAGCAGTACTTC	CASSLMGQKYEQYF
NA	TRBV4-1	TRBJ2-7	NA	TGCGCCAGCAGCCAGGAGGGACAGCCCTCCTACGAGCAGTACTTC	CASSQEGQPSYEQYF
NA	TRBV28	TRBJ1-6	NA	TGTGCCAGCAGTTTAAGTCCGCGCGGTGTTAATTCACCCCTCCACTTT	CASSLSPRGVNSPLHF
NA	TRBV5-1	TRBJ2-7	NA	TGCGCCAGCACGATATCCTACGGGCAGTACTTC	CASTISYGQYF
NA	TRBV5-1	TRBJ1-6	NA	TGCGCCAGCAGCCAAAGACAGCGTAATAATTCACCCCTCCACTTT	CASSQRQRNNSPLHF
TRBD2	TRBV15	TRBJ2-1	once	TGTGCCACCAGCAGAGGACTAGCGGCCTCCTACAATGAGCAGTTCTTC	CATSRGLAASYNEQFF
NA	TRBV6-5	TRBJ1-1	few	TGTGCCGTTAGACAGGAGTGGAACACTGAAGCTTTCTTT	CAVRQEWNTEAFF
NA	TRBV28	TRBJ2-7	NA	TGTGCCAGCAGACAAAGACAGGTTTTGGGGCAGTACTTC	CASRQRQVLGQYF
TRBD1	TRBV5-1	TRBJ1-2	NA	TGCGCCAGCAGCGACAGGGTAGGCTATGGCTACACCTTC	CASSDRVGYGYTF
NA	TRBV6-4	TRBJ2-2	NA	TGTGCCAGCAGTGAGTCTTCCACGGGCACCGGGGAGCTGTTTTTT	CASSESSTGTGELFF
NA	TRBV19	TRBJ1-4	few	TGTGCCAGTAGTACTCCAGCCGGACAAACTAATGAAAAACTGTTTTTT	CASSTPAGQTNEKLFF
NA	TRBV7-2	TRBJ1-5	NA	TGTGCCAGCAGCTTAGATCGGTTCCAGCCCCAGCATTTT	CASSLDRFQPQHF
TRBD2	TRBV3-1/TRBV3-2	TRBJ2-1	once	TGTGCCAGCAGCCTGGGACTAGCGGACTCAAATGAGCAGTTCTTC	CASSLGLADSNEQFF
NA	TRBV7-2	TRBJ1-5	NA	TGTGCCAGCAGCTTAGCGTTTGGTCAGGGGCAACAGCCCCAGCATTTT	CASSLAFGQGQQPQHF
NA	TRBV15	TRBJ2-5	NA	TGTGCCACCAGCAGAGATATCCGAGAAGAGACCCAGTACTTC	CATSRDIREETQYF
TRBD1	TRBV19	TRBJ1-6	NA	TGTGCCAGTAGTACAATAGGACAGGCCAATTCACCCCTCCACTTT	CASSTIGQANSPLHF
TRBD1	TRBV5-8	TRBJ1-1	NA	TGTGCCAGCAGCCCGGGACAGGGAAGAGTTCTCACTGAAGCTTTCTTT	CASSPGQGRVLTEAFF
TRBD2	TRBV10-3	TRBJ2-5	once	TGTGCCATCGGCCTGGGACTAGCGGGAGAAGGAGAGACCCAGTACTTC	CAIGLGLAGEGETQYF
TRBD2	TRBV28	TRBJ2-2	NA	TGTGCCAGCAGTTTAGCAGGGGGACTAGCTATCTCCGGGGAGCTGTTTTTT	CASSLAGGLAISGELFF
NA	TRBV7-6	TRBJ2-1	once	TGTGCCAGCAGCCCCCTCGGACGGGGCAATGAGCAGTTCTTC	CASSPLGRGNEQFF
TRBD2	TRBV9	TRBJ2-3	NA	TGTGCCAGCAGCGTAGGCGGTAGCGGGAGAACAGATACGCAGTATTTT	CASSVGGSGRTDTQYF